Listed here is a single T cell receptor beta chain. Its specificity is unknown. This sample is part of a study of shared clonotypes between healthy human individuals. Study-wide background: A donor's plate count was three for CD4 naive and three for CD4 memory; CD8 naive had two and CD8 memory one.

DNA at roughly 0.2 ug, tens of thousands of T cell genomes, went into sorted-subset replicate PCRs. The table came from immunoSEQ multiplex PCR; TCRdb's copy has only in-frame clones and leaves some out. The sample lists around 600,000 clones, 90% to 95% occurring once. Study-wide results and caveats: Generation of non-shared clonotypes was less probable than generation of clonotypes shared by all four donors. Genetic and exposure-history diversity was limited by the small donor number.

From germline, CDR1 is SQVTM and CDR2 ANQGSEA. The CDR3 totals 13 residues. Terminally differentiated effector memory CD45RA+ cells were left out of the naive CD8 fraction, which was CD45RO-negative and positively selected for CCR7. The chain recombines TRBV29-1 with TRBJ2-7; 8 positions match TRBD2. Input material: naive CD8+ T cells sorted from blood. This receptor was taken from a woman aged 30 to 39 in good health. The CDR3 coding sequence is TGCAGATCGGGGTGCGGGAGGTCCTACGAGCAGTACTTC. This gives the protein CRSGCGRSYEQYF.